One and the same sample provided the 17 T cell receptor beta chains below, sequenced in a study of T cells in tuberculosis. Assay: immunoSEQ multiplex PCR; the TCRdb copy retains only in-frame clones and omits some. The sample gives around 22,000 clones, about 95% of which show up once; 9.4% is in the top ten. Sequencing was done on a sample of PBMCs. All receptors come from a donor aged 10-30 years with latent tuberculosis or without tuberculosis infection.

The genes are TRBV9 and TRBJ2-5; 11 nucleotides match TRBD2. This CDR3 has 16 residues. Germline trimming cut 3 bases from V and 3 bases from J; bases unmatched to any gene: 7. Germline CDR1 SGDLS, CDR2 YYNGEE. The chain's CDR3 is CASSAGLLAGEETQYF. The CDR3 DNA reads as TGTGCCAGCAGCGCCGGATTACTAGCGGGGGAAGAGACCCAGTACTTC.

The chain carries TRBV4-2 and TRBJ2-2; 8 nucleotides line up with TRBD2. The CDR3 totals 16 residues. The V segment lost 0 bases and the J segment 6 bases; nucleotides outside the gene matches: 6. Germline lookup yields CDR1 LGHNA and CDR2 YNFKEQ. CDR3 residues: CASSQEPGLEAGELFF. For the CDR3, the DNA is TGTGCCAGCAGCCAAGAACCGGGACTAGAGGCCGGGGAGCTGTTTTTT.

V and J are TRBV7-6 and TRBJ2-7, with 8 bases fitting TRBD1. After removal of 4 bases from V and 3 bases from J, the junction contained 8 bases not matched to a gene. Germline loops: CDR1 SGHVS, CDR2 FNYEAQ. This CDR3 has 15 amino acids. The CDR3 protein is CASSSGQGQFYEQYF. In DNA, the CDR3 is TGTGCCAGCAGCTCCGGACAGGGTCAATTCTACGAGCAGTACTTC.

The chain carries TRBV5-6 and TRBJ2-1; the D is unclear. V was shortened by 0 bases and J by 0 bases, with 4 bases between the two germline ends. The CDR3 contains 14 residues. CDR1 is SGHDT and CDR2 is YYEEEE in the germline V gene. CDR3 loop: CASSLGSSYNEQFF. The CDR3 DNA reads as TGTGCCAGCAGCTTGGGGAGCTCCTACAATGAGCAGTTCTTC.

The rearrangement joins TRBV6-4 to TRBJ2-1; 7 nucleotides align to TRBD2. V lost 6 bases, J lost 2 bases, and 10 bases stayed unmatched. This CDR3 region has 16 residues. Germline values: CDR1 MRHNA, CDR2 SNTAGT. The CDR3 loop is CASSLLASGPYNEQFF. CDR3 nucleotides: TGTGCCAGCAGCCTACTTGCTAGCGGACCCTACAATGAGCAGTTCTTC.

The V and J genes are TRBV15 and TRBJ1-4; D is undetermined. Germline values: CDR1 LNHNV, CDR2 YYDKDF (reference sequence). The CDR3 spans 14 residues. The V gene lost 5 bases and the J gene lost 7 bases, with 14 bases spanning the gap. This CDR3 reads CATSAHGEGEKLFF. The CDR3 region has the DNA TGTGCCACCAGCGCCCACGGGGAGGGTGAAAAACTGTTTTTT.

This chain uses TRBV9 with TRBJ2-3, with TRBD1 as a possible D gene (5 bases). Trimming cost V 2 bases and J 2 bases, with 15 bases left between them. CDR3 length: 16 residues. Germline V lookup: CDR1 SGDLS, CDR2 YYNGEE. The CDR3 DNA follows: TGTGCCAGCAGCGTCCCCGGTCCAGGGCTCACAGATACGCAGTATTTT. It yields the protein CASSVPGPGLTDTQYF. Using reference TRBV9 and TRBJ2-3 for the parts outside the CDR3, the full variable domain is DSGVTQTPKHLITATGQRVTLRCSPRSGDLSVYWYQQSLDQGLQFLIQYYNGEERAKGNILERFSAQQFPDLHSELNLSSLELGDSALYFCASSVPGPGLTDTQYFGPGTRLTVL.

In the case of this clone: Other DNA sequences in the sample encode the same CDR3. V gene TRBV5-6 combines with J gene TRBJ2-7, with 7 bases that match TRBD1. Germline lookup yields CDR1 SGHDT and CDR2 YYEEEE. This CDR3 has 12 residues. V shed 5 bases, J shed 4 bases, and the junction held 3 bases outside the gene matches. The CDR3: CASSLQGYEQYV. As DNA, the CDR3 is TGTGCCAGCAGTTTACAGGGGTACGAGCAGTACGTC.

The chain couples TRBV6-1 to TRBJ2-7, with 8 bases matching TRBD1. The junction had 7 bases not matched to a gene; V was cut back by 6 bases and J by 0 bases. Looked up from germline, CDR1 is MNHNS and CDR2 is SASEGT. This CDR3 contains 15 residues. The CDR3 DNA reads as TGTGCCAGCAGCCAAGGACAGGGATTCTCCTACGAGCAGTACTTC. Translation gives CASSQGQGFSYEQYF.

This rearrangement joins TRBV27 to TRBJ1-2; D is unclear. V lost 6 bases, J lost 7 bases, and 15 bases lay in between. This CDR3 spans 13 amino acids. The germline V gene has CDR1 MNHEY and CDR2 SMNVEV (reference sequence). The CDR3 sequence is CASRAGTVRGYTF. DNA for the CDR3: TGTGCCAGCAGGGCAGGAACAGTGCGTGGCTACACCTTC.

The CDR3 reads CASSVGTGFYGYTF. In DNA, the CDR3 is TGTGCCAGCAGCGTAGGGACAGGGTTCTATGGCTACACCTTC. V is TRBV9 and J is TRBJ1-2, with 8 nucleotides matching TRBD1. This CDR3 spans 14 amino acids. With 0 bases clipped from V and 4 bases from J, the junction kept 2 bases outside the gene matches. In germline, CDR1 is SGDLS, CDR2 YYNGEE.

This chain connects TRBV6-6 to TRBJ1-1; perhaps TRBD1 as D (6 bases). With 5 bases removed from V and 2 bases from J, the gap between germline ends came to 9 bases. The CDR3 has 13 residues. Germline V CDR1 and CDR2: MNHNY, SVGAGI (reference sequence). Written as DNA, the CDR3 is TGTGCCAGCAGTACGGACAGAAACACTGAAGCTTTCTTT. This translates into CASSTDRNTEAFF.

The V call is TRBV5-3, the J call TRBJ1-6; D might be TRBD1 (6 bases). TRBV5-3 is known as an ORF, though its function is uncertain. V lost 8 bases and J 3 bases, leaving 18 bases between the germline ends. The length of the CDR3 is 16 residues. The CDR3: CARNLHQGYYNSPLHF. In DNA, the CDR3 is TGTGCCAGGAACTTACACCAGGGGTACTATAATTCACCCCTCCACTTT.

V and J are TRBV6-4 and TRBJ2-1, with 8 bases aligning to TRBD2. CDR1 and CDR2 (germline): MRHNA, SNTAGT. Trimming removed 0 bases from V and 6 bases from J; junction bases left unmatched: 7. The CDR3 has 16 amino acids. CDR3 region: CASSDSSGGGSNEQFF. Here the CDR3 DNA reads TGTGCCAGCAGTGACTCGAGCGGGGGTGGGTCCAATGAGCAGTTCTTC.

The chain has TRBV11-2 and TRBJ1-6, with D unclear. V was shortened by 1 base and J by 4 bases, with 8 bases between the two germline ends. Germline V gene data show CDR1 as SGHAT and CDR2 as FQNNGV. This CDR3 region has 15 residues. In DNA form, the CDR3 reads TGTGCCAGCAGCTTAGGCCAGGTTTATAATTCACCCCTCCACTTT. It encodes CASSLGQVYNSPLHF.

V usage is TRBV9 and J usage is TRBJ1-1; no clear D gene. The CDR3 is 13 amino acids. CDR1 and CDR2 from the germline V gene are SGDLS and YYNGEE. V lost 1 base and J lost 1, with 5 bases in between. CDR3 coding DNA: TGTGCCAGCAGCGTATTCCAGAACACTGAAGCTTTCTTT. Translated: CASSVFQNTEAFF. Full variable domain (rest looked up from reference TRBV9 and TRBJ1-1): DSGVTQTPKHLITATGQRVTLRCSPRSGDLSVYWYQQSLDQGLQFLIQYYNGEERAKGNILERFSAQQFPDLHSELNLSSLELGDSALYFCASSVFQNTEAFFGQGTRLTVV.

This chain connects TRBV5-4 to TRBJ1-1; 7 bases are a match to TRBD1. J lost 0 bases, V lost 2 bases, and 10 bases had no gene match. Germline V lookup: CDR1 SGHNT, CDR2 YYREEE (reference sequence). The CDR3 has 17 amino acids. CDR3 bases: TGTGCCAGCAGCTTTCGACAGGGAACTCAGCTGAACACTGAAGCTTTCTTT. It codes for CASSFRQGTQLNTEAFF.